Here is one T cell receptor beta chain with its context. Its specificity is not known. Sequencing used immunoSEQ version 4 in survey mode. Data came from immunoSEQ multiplex PCR; TCRdb stores just in-frame clones and leaves some out. The sample shows about 43,000 clones, more than 75% of them seen only once. This CDR3 has 14 residues. The germline CDR1 and CDR2 sequences are SQVTM and ANQGSEA. V lost 4 bases to trimming and J lost 7 bases, with 18 bases between them. The stimulus was an HIV-1 Gag 15-mer peptide pool, 0.85 to 1 ug/peptide/mL. Sorted nonresponding memory CD4+ T cells were CD40L-negative, CD69-negative, CD45RO-high. This record belongs to a study of persistence of HIV-infected CD4 T cells. Study outcomes and limitations: Proviral oligoclonality tracked with TCR oligoclonality within the same sorted cells. Compared with CD3/CD28-stimulated cells, CMV- and Gag-responding cells showed lower TCRbeta richness.

The chain links TRBV29-1 to TRBJ2-3; D call uncertain. The specimen was CD4+ T cells sorted from PBMCs after roughly 18-hour stimulation, collected from a patient who received antiretroviral therapy. The clonotype originates from an adult man with HIV who was CMV-seropositive. The CDR3 region has the DNA TGCAGCGTTGCTGGAACCTTTCATTCAAATACGCAGTATTTT. This gives the protein CSVAGTFHSNTQYF.